The 27 T cell receptor beta chains below were found in one sample sequenced in a study of cytomegalovirus exposure and HLA in healthy donors. Researchers ran the PCR with 60 Vbeta and 13 Jbeta primers. Assay used: immunoSEQ multiplex PCR; TCRdb lists only in-frame clones, some missing. The table records 84,000 or so clones, 76% of them present only once. The sequenced material came from PBMCs. These TCRs come from a male donor in good health and CMV-seronegative.

The chain combines TRBV6-1 with TRBJ2-1, with no clear D. The germline V gene has CDR1 MNHNS and CDR2 SASEGT. The CDR3 spans 12 residues. V shed 5 bases and J shed 12 bases, with 14 bases lying between them. CDR3 DNA: TGTGCCAGCAGTCCCCGAGGCCTGGGGCAGTTCTTC. It specifies CASSPRGLGQFF.

The table lists this clone with a few counts. The chain joins TRBV6-5 to TRBJ2-7; D might be TRBD1 (6 bases). The V gene lost 6 bases and the J gene lost 0 bases, with 12 bases spanning the gap. CDR1 is MNHEY and CDR2 is SVGAGI in the germline V gene. This CDR3 has 14 residues. CDR3: CASRTGTNSYEQYF. In DNA form, the CDR3 reads TGTGCCAGCAGAACCGGGACAAACTCCTACGAGCAGTACTTC.

J is TRBJ2-5 and V is TRBV28; D may be TRBD1 (6 bases). Trimming pared 6 bases from V and 2 bases from J, leaving 10 bases between. CDR3 length equals 13 residues. CDR1 and CDR2 (germline): MDHEN, SYDVKM. The CDR3 nucleotides read TGTGCCAGCAGCCAGGGGCGGCAAGAGACCCAGTACTTC. It specifies CASSQGRQETQYF.

The chain recombines TRBV7-9 with TRBJ2-3; D perhaps matches TRBD2 (6 bases). The CDR3 sequence is 16 residues long. Germline V CDR1 and CDR2: SEHNR, FQNEAQ (reference sequence). Trimming shortened V by 1 base and J by 4 bases, and 15 bases separated the two germline ends. The CDR3 is CASSLGVRGGADTQYF. Here the CDR3 DNA reads TGTGCCAGCAGCTTAGGGGTCCGGGGCGGGGCAGATACGCAGTATTTT.

V and J are TRBV6-6 and TRBJ2-5; a possible D gene is TRBD1 (5 bases). The CDR3 is made up of 16 amino acids. The germline V and J ends were trimmed by 9 bases and 2 bases, with 22 bases remaining between them. The V gene's germline CDR1 is MNHNY and CDR2 SVGAGI (reference sequence). CDR3 in amino acids: CASTVGALIGQETQYF. Here the CDR3 DNA reads TGTGCCAGTACGGTTGGGGCGCTGATTGGGCAAGAGACCCAGTACTTC.

The chain is built from TRBV5-1 and TRBJ2-5; 12 bases align to TRBD2. CDR1 and CDR2 (germline): SGHRS, YFSETQ. With 4 bases clipped from V and 1 base from J, the junction kept 5 bases outside the gene matches. The CDR3 extends over 16 amino acids. The CDR3 coding sequence is TGCGCCAGCAGCCCCACTAGCGGGGGGCCCCAAGAGACCCAGTACTTC. Amino acids: CASSPTSGGPQETQYF.

The chain joins TRBV7-2 to TRBJ2-1; no firm D call. Trimming left V 5 bases short and J 6 bases short, with 11 bases between. In germline, CDR1 is SGHTA, CDR2 FQGNSA. The CDR3 sequence is 13 residues long. Here the CDR3 reads CASSRSASNEQFF. In DNA form, the CDR3 reads TGTGCCAGCAGCCGCAGCGCCAGCAATGAGCAGTTCTTC. The complete variable domain, with remaining parts taken from reference TRBV7-2 and TRBJ2-1, reads GAGVSQSPSNKVTEKGKDVELRCDPISGHTALYWYRQSLGQGLEFLIYFQGNSAPDKSGLPSDRFSAERTGGSVSTLTIQRTQQEDSAVYLCASSRSASNEQFFGPGTRLTVL.

The chain has TRBV2 and TRBJ2-6; maybe TRBD1 (5 bases). The germline V gene encodes CDR1 SNHLY and CDR2 FYNNEI. V dropped 4 bases and J dropped 4 bases, with 8 bases sitting between them. This CDR3 comprises 14 residues. The chain's CDR3 is CASSGQYGANVLTF. The CDR3 region has the DNA TGTGCCAGCAGTGGACAGTACGGGGCCAACGTCCTGACTTTC.

This chain connects TRBV15 to TRBJ2-1, with 7 bases identical to TRBD2. Germline values: CDR1 LNHNV, CDR2 YYDKDF (reference sequence). V lost 0 bases to trimming and J lost 3 bases; unmatched junction nucleotides: 2. The CDR3 covers 15 residues. The CDR3 protein is CATSREAGIYNEQFF. The CDR3 coding sequence is TGTGCCACCAGCAGAGAAGCGGGGATCTACAATGAGCAGTTCTTC.

V and J are TRBV5-8 and TRBJ2-3, with a tentative D call TRBD2 (6 bases). Deletions cut 0 bases from V and 3 bases from J, with 17 bases between. Germline V lookup: CDR1 SGHTS, CDR2 YDEGEE. The CDR3 runs to 17 residues. This CDR3 is CASSLAQVAVGTDTQYF. Here the CDR3 DNA reads TGTGCCAGCAGCTTGGCCCAGGTAGCGGTTGGTACAGATACGCAGTATTTT.

The chain is built from TRBV5-4 and TRBJ1-1, with 7 nucleotides matching TRBD1. V lost 0 bases, J lost 10 bases, and 6 bases stayed unmatched. Germline V CDR1 and CDR2: SGHNT, YYREEE (reference sequence). This CDR3 is built from 13 residues. CDR3 nucleotide sequence: TGTGCCAGCAGCTTGGGGGACAGTGTAAGAGCTTTCTTT. This encodes CASSLGDSVRAFF.

This clone was seen just once. The chain uses TRBV4-2 and TRBJ1-6; the match to TRBD1 covers 12 bases. The CDR3 is 22 residues long. V shed 3 bases, J shed 3 bases, and the junction held 18 bases outside the gene matches. The germline gives CDR1 LGHNA, CDR2 YNFKEQ. The CDR3 is CASSHQNRRDRGLSFYNSPLHF. CDR3 DNA: TGTGCCAGCAGCCACCAAAACCGGCGGGACAGGGGGCTCTCTTTCTATAATTCACCCCTCCACTTT.

This clone was detected only once. Other DNA sequences in this specimen translate into the identical CDR3. The V and J genes are TRBV21-1 and TRBJ1-1. TRBV21-1 is a known pseudogene. This CDR3 is 18 amino acids long. In nucleotides, the CDR3 is TGTGCCAGCAGCAAAGTTATAGTGATCCCGAGCGTGAACACTGAAGCTTTCTTT. Protein sequence: CASSKVIVIPSVNTEAFF.

This clone is a singleton in its sample. V gene TRBV2 combines with J gene TRBJ1-1; D might be TRBD1 (6 bases). V was shortened by 7 bases and J by 5 bases, with 17 bases between the two germline ends. This CDR3 spans 14 amino acids. Germline assignment: CDR1 SNHLY and CDR2 FYNNEI. The CDR3 DNA sequence: TGTGCCAGCACGGAACAGGGAGCAAGAACTGAAGCTTTCTTT. It codes for CASTEQGARTEAFF.

The V and J genes are TRBV4-3 and TRBJ2-7, with a tentative D call TRBD1 (6 bases). This CDR3 has 15 residues. V lost 0 bases, J lost 3 bases, and 12 bases lay in between. Germline V gene sequence: CDR1 LGHNA, CDR2 YSLEER. CDR3 region: CASSQDLDRSYEQYF. The CDR3 nucleotides are TGCGCCAGCAGCCAAGATTTGGACAGAAGCTACGAGCAGTACTTC.

The sample holds one count of this clone. The chain employs TRBV4-1 and TRBJ2-2; D possibly corresponds to TRBD2 (6 bases). Trimming took 3 bases from V and 5 from J, leaving 7 bases between them. The CDR3 covers 13 residues. Germline V CDR1 and CDR2: MGHRA, YSYEKL. CDR3 bases: TGCGCCAGCAGCCATGGGGGGACCGGGGAGCTGTTTTTT. Translated: CASSHGGTGELFF.

This sequence joins TRBV6-1 and TRBJ1-1; 7 bases match TRBD1. The CDR3 spans 14 residues. In germline, CDR1 is MNHNS, CDR2 SASEGT. With 0 bases clipped from V and 10 bases from J, the junction kept 8 bases outside the gene matches. The CDR3 DNA reads as TGTGCCAGCAGTGAAGCGCTTGGGACAGTGAGAGCTTTCTTT. The encoded protein is CASSEALGTVRAFF.

This chain joins TRBV30 and TRBJ1-2, with no clear D. Per the germline V gene, CDR1 is GTSNPN and CDR2 is SVGIG (reference sequence). This CDR3 has 10 residues. V shed 7 bases and J shed 4 bases, with 7 bases lying between them. The CDR3 region is CASRIYGYTF. For the CDR3, the DNA is TGTGCCTCTCGTATCTATGGCTACACCTTC.

The CDR3 spells CASSPSSGLSSHAEYF. The CDR3 coding sequence is TGTGCCAGCAGCCCGTCTAGCGGGCTATCTTCCCACGCTGAGTACTTC. The rearrangement uses TRBV7-2 and TRBJ2-7, with 8 bases that match TRBD2. This CDR3 is 16 amino acids long. J gave up 11 bases and V 5 bases, and 20 bases lay outside the gene matches. Germline CDR1 is SGHTA and CDR2 is FQGNSA.

V is TRBV2 and J is TRBJ2-1; 7 positions agree with TRBD2. Germline assignment: CDR1 SNHLY and CDR2 FYNNEI. Trimming removed 5 bases from V and 7 bases from J; junction bases left unmatched: 11. This CDR3 comprises 15 residues. The CDR3 DNA reads TGTGCCAGCAGTACGGGGGGTAGCAGCGTGAATGAGCAGTTCTTC. Its translation: CASSTGGSSVNEQFF. Full variable domain (remainder filled in from reference TRBV2 and TRBJ2-1): EPEVTQTPSHQVTQMGQEVILRCVPISNHLYFYWYRQILGQKVEFLVSFYNNEISEKSEIFDDQFSVERPDGSNFTLKIRSTKLEDSAMYFCASSTGGSSVNEQFFGPGTRLTVL.

The chain joins TRBV5-4 to TRBJ2-7; 10 positions match TRBD1. The V and J ends lost 4 bases and 2 bases, in that order; junction bases with no gene match: 6. The germline gives CDR1 SGHNT, CDR2 YYREEE (reference sequence). The CDR3 extends over 15 amino acids. The CDR3 loop is CASSGWTGGTYEQYF. The CDR3 DNA reads as TGTGCCAGCAGCGGCTGGACAGGGGGGACCTACGAGCAGTACTTC.

Note on this clone: Relative to the germline gene, one junction end is altered; a read error may explain this. This chain links TRBV7-9 with TRBJ2-7; D perhaps matches TRBD2 (6 bases). The CDR3 spans 12 residues. CDR1 is SEHNR, CDR2 FQNEAQ, per germline (reference sequence). The CDR3 here is CSSSLEGNEQYF. The CDR3 bases are TGTTCCAGCAGCTTGGAGGGGAACGAGCAGTACTTC.

The V gene is TRBV28, the J gene TRBJ1-1, with a tentative D call TRBD1 (5 bases). Germline V gene lookup returns CDR1 MDHEN and CDR2 SYDVKM. The CDR3 runs 15 residues. V was pared by 5 bases and J by 0 bases, with 13 bases between. The CDR3 bases are TGTGCCAGCAGTCCTCATACAGGCATGAACACTGAAGCTTTCTTT. This encodes CASSPHTGMNTEAFF.

This clone was seen once. The chain employs TRBV7-8 and TRBJ2-7; 9 bases align to TRBD1. The V gene end was trimmed by 8 bases and the J gene end by 4 bases; junction bases not matched to a gene: 9. This CDR3 is built from 14 residues. Per germline, CDR1 SGHVS and CDR2 FQNEAQ. The CDR3 region is CASEQQGAGYEQYF. The CDR3 bases are TGTGCCAGCGAACAACAGGGGGCGGGTTACGAGCAGTACTTC.

The V and J genes are TRBV5-1 and TRBJ1-5, with D uncertain. The germline V and J ends were trimmed by 0 bases and 5 bases, with 6 bases remaining between them. This CDR3 has 13 amino acids. The V gene's germline CDR1 is SGHRS and CDR2 YFSETQ. This CDR3 reads CASSLGSDQPQHF. Here the CDR3 DNA reads TGCGCCAGCAGCTTGGGCAGTGATCAGCCCCAGCATTTT.

This chain uses TRBV9 with TRBJ2-1; 12 nucleotides line up with TRBD2. The J segment lost 6 bases and the V segment lost 3 bases, leaving 10 bases of the junction unmatched. The CDR3 contains 17 residues. Germline-derived CDR1 and CDR2 are SGDLS and YYNGEE. For the CDR3, the DNA is TGTGCCAGCAGCGCGACTAGCGGGGGTTTTAATGGCAATGAGCAGTTCTTC. It translates to CASSATSGGFNGNEQFF.

For the CDR3, the DNA is TGTGCCAGCAGCTCGGCCGGACAGCTTAATTCACCCCTCCACTTT. It encodes CASSSAGQLNSPLHF. The J gene is TRBJ1-6, the V gene TRBV5-4; TRBD1 is a possible D gene (6 bases). V was pared by 3 bases and J by 6 bases, with 13 bases between. There are 15 residues in the CDR3. CDR1 and CDR2 (germline): SGHNT, YYREEE (reference sequence).